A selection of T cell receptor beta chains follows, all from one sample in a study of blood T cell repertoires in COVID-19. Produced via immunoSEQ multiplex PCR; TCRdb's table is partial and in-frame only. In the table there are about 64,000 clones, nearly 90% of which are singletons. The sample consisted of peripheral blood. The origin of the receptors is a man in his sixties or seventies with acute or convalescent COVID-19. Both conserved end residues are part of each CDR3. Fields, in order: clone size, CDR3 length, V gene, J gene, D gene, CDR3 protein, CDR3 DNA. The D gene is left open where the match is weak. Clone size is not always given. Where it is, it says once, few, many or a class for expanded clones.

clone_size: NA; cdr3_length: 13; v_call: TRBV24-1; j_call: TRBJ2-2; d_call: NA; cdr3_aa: CATSDWNTGELFF; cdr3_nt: TGTGCCACCAGTGACTGGAACACCGGGGAGCTGTTTTTT
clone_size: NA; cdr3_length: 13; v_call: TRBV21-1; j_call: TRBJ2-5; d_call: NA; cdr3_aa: CASIPLFQETQYF; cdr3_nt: TGTGCCAGCATTCCCCTCTTCCAAGAGACCCAGTACTTC
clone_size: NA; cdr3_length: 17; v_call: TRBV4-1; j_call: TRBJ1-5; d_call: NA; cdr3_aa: CASSQANLGGGNQPQHF; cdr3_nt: TGCGCCAGCAGCCAAGCTAACTTAGGGGGGGGGAATCAGCCCCAGCATTTT
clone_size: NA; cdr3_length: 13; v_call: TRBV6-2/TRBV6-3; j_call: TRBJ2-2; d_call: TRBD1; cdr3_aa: CASSYRTGGELFF; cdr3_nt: TGTGCCAGCAGTTACCGGACAGGGGGCGAGCTGTTTTTT
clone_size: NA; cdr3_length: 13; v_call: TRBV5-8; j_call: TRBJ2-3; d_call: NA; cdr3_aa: CASSLNWAKAQYF; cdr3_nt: TGTGCCAGCAGCTTGAATTGGGCAAAGGCGCAGTATTTT
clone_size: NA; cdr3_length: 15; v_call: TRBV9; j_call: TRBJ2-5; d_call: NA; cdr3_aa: CASSVEGGGGETQYF; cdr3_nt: TGTGCCAGCAGCGTAGAAGGGGGCGGAGGGGAGACCCAGTACTTC
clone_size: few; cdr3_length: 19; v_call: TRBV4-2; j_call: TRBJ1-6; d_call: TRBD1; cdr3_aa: CASSQEDGAFGAQGEPLHF; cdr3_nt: TGTGCCAGCAGCCAAGAAGATGGGGCTTTCGGGGCACAGGGGGAACCCCTCCACTTT
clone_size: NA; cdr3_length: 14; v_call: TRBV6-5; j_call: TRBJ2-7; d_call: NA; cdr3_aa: CASSPRTNSYEQYF; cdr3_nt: TGTGCCAGCAGCCCGCGGACAAACTCCTACGAGCAGTACTTC
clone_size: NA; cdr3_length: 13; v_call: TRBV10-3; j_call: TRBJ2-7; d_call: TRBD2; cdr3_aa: CAISETRQGGYSF; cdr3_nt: TGTGCCATCAGTGAGACAAGGCAGGGAGGGTATAGCTTC
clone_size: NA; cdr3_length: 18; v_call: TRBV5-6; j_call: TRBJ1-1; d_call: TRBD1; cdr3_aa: CASSLAAGQGAKNTEAFF; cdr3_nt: TGTGCCAGCAGCTTGGCAGCGGGTCAGGGGGCAAAGAACACTGAAGCTTTCTTT
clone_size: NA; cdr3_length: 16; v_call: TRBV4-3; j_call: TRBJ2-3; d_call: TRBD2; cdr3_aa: CASSRAASGSTDTQYF; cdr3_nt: TGCGCCAGCAGCCGAGCGGCTAGCGGGAGTACAGATACGCAGTATTTT
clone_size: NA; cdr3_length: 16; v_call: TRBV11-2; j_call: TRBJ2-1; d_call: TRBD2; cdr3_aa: CASTFRAGVPYNEQFF; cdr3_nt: TGTGCCAGCACCTTTAGAGCGGGGGTCCCCTACAATGAGCAGTTCTTC
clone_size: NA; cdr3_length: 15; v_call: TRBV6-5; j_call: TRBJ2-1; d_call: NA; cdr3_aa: CASSFFRAGGNEQFF; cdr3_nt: TGTGCCAGCAGTTTCTTTAGGGCAGGGGGGAATGAGCAGTTCTTC
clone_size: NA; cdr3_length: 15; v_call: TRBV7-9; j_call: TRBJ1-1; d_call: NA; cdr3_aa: CASSSHGGVDTEAFF; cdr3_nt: TGTGCCAGCAGCTCTCACGGGGGGGTTGACACTGAAGCTTTCTTT
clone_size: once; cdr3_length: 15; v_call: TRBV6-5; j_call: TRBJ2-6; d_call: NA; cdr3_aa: CASSYGGLGANVLTF; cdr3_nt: TGTGCCAGCAGTTACGGAGGGCTCGGGGCCAACGTCCTGACTTTC
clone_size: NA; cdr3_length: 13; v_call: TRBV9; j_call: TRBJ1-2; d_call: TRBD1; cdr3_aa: CASSVGTGSGYTF; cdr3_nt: TGTGCCAGCAGCGTGGGGACAGGGTCAGGCTACACCTTC
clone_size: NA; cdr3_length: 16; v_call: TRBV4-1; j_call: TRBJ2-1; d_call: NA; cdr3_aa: CASSQDGGASYNEQFF; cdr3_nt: TGCGCCAGCAGCCAAGATGGGGGGGCCTCCTACAATGAGCAGTTCTTC
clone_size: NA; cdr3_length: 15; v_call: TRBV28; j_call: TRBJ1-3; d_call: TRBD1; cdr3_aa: CASSSPTGGGNTIYF; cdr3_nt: TGTGCCAGCAGTTCCCCGACAGGGGGTGGAAACACCATATATTTT
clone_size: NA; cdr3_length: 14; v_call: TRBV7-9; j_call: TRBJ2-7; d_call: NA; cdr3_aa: CASSLLDRSYEQYF; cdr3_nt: TGTGCCAGCAGCTTACTAGACAGGTCCTACGAGCAGTACTTC
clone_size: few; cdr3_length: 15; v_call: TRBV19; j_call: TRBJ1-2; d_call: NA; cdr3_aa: CASSGISSTNYGYTF; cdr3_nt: TGTGCCAGTTCCGGGATTAGCTCCACTAACTATGGCTACACCTTC
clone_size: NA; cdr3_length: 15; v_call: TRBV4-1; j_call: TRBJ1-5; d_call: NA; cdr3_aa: CASSQVQGRNQPQHF; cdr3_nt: TGCGCCAGCAGCCAAGTACAGGGCCGCAATCAGCCCCAGCATTTT
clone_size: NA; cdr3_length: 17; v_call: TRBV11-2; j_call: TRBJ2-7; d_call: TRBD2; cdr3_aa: CASNPWEGRSNSYEQYF; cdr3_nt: TGTGCCAGCAACCCTTGGGAGGGAAGGTCGAACTCCTACGAGCAGTACTTC
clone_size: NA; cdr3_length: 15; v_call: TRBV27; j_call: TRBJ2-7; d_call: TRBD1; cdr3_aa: CASSLTAGGLYEQYF; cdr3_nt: TGTGCCAGCAGTTTAACGGCAGGGGGTCTCTACGAGCAGTACTTC
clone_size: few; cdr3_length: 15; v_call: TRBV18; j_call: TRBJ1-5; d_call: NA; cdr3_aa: CASSLVGVSNQPQHF; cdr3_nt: TGTGCCAGCTCACTCGTAGGGGTAAGCAATCAGCCCCAGCATTTT
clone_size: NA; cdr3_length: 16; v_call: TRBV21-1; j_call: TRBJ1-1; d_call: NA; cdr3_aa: CASSKGPFWDRGEAFF; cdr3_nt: TGTGCCAGCAGCAAAGGACCTTTCTGGGACAGAGGAGAAGCTTTCTTT
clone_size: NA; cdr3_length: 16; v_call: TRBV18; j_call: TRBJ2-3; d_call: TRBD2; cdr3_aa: CASSPFGGARTDTQYF; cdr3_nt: TGTGCCAGCTCACCTTTCGGGGGGGCCCGCACAGATACGCAGTATTTT
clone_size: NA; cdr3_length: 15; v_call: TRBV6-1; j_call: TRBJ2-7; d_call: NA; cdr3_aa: CASSEWSTSIYEQYF; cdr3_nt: TGTGCCAGCAGTGAGTGGTCCACTAGCATTTACGAGCAGTACTTC
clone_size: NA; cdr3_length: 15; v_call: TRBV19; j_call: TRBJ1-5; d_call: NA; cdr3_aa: CASLIAGGSNQPQHF; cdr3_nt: TGTGCCAGTCTTATAGCTGGGGGGAGCAATCAGCCCCAGCATTTT
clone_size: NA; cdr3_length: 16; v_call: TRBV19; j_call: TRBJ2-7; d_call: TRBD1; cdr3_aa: CASSLFGGQGFYEQYF; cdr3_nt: TGTGCCAGTAGTTTATTCGGGGGACAGGGGTTCTACGAGCAGTACTTC
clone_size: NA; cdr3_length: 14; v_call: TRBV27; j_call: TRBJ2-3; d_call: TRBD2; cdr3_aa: CASQLRGGSDTQYF; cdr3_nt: TGTGCCAGCCAGTTGCGGGGGGGCTCAGATACGCAGTATTTT
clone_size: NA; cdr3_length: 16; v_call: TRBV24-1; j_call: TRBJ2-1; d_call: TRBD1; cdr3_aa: CATSDLRGQGGNEQFF; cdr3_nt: TGTGCCACCAGTGATTTGAGGGGACAGGGGGGGAATGAGCAGTTCTTC
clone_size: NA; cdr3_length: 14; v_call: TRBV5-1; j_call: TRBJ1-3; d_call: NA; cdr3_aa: CASRPGSSGNTIYF; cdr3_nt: TGCGCCAGCAGGCCAGGTAGCTCTGGAAACACCATATATTTT
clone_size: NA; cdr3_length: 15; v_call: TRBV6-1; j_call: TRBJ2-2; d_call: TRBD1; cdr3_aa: CASSDITGGSGELFF; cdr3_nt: TGTGCCAGCAGTGACATTACAGGGGGCAGTGGGGAGCTGTTTTTT
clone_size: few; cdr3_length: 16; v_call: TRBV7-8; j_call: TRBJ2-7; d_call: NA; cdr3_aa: CASKPYPGSSSYEQYF; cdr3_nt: TGTGCCAGCAAACCCTATCCGGGAAGTAGTTCCTACGAGCAGTACTTC
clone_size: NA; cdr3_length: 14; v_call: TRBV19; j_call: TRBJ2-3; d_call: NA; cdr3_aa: CASSLNRATDTQYF; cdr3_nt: TGTGCCAGTAGTCTGAACAGGGCCACAGATACGCAGTATTTT
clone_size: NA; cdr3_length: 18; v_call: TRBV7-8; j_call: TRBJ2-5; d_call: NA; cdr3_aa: CASSFLPKQGTRQETQYF; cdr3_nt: TGTGCCAGCAGTTTTCTTCCTAAACAGGGTACCCGCCAAGAGACCCAGTACTTC
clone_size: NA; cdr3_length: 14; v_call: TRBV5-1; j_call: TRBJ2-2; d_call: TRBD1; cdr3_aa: CASSRGQGYGELFF; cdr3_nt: TGCGCCAGCAGCCGCGGACAGGGATACGGGGAGCTGTTTTTT
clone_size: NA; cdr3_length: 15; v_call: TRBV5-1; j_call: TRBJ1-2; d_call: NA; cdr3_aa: CASSLLSEGNYGYTF; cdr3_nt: TGCGCCAGCAGCTTGTTATCCGAGGGAAACTATGGCTACACCTTC
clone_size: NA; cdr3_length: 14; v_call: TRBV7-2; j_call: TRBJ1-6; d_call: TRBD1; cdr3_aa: CASSSTGRYSPLHF; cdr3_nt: TGTGCCAGCAGCTCGACAGGGAGATATTCACCCCTCCACTTT
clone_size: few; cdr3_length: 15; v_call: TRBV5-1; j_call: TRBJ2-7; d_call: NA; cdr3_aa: CASSLGGQIRYEQYF; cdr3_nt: TGCGCCAGCAGCTTGGGGGGGCAGATTCGCTACGAGCAGTACTTC
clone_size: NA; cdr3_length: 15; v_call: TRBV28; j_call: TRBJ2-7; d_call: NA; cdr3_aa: CASSPSPGHHYEQYF; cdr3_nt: TGTGCCAGCAGTCCATCCCCCGGACACCACTACGAGCAGTACTTC
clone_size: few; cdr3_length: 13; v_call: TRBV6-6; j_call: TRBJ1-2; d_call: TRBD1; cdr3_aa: CASSPDRGQGYTF; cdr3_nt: TGTGCCAGCAGCCCGGACAGGGGGCAGGGCTACACCTTC
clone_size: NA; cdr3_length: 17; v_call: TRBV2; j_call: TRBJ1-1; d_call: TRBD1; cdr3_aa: CASSEDYDRVKGTEAFF; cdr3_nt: TGTGCCAGCAGTGAAGATTACGACAGGGTGAAGGGCACTGAAGCTTTCTTT
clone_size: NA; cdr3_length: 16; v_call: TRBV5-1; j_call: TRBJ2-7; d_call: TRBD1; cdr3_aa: CASSLPAATGLDEQYF; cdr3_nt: TGCGCCAGCAGCCTGCCAGCAGCGACAGGGTTGGACGAGCAGTACTTC
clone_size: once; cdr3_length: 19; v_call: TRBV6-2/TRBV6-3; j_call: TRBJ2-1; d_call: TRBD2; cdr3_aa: CASSYHSLLAGKPYNEQFF; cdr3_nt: TGTGCCAGCAGTTATCATTCGCTTTTAGCGGGGAAACCGTACAATGAGCAGTTCTTC
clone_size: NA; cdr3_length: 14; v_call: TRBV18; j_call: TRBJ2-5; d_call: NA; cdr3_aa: CASSPLLSQETQYF; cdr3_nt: TGTGCCAGCTCACCCTTACTATCCCAAGAGACCCAGTACTTC
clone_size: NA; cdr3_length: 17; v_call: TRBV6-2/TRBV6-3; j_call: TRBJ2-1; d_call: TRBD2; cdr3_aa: CASSYGGGGSSYNEQFF; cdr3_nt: TGTGCCAGCAGTTACGGTGGCGGGGGTAGCTCCTACAATGAGCAGTTCTTC
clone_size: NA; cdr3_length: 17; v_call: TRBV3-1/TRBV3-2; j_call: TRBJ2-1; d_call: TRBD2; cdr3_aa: CASSQDPAGGRRNEQFF; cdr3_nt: TGTGCCAGCAGCCAAGATCCAGCGGGGGGCCGTCGGAATGAGCAGTTCTTC
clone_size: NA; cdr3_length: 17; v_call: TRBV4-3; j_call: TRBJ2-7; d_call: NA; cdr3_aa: CASSQAFRKGSAYEQYF; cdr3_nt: TGCGCCAGCAGCCAAGCATTTCGGAAGGGGTCCGCTTACGAGCAGTACTTC
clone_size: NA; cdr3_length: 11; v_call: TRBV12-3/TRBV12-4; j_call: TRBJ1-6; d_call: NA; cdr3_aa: CASSQGSPLHF; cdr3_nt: TGTGCCAGCAGCCAGGGTTCCCCCCTCCACTTT
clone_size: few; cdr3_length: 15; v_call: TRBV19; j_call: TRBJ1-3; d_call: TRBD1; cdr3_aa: CASSPRGMAGNTIYF; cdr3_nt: TGTGCCAGTAGCCCCAGGGGGATGGCTGGAAACACCATATATTTT
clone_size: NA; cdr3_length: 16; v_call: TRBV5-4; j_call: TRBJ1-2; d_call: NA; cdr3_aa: CASSLGMGRAIYGYTF; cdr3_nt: TGTGCCAGCAGTTTAGGGATGGGCAGGGCCATCTATGGCTACACCTTC
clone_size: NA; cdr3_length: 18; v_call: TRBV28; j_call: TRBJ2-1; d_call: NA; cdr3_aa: CASSSTLSSEGVYNEQFF; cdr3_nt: TGTGCCAGCAGTTCGACCCTCTCCTCTGAAGGGGTTTACAATGAGCAGTTCTTC
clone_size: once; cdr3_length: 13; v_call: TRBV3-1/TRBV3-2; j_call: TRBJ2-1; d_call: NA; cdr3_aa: CASSMLIANEQFF; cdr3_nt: TGTGCCAGCAGCATGCTGATAGCCAATGAGCAGTTCTTC
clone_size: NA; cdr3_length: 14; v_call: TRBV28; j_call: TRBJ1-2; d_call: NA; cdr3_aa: CASSLRTALYGYTF; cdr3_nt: TGTGCCAGCAGTCTACGAACAGCCCTCTATGGCTACACCTTC
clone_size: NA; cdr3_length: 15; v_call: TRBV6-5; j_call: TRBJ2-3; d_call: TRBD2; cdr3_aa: CASRGLAGVSDTQYF; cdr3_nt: TGTGCCAGCAGGGGACTAGCGGGGGTCTCAGATACGCAGTATTTT
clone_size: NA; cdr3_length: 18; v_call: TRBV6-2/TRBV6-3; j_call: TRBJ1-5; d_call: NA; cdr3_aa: CASSYHRGRGYSNQPQHF; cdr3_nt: TGTGCCAGCAGTTACCACCGAGGAAGGGGATATAGCAATCAGCCCCAGCATTTT
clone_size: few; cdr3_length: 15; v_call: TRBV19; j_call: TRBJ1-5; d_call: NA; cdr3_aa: CASNRDRWGNQPQHF; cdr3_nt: TGTGCCAGTAACAGGGATCGCTGGGGCAATCAGCCCCAGCATTTT
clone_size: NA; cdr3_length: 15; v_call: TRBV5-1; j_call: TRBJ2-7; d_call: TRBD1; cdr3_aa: CASSRTGTGPYEQYF; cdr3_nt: TGCGCCAGCAGCCGGACCGGGACAGGGCCCTACGAGCAGTACTTC